These T cell receptor beta chains were read from a single sample in a study of cytotoxic CD8 clonotypes in ibrutinib-treated CLL. The data were produced by immunoSEQ multiplex PCR, yet TCRdb's version contains in-frame clones alone and is incomplete. Seen here are roughly 180,000 clones, approximately 80% observed once, and the top ten hold about 5%. Source: PBMCs, taken after 24 months of ibrutinib treatment. These receptors came from a human donor with chronic lymphocytic leukemia. Each CDR3 is given with its conserved first and last residue. A D gene is named only where the DNA matches it firmly. Size tells how often a clone was seen (once, few, many) or the class of an expanded clone, and some rows leave it out.

J gene | V gene | clone size | D gene | CDR3 protein | CDR3 DNA
TRBJ2-1 | TRBV7-2 | NA | TRBD2 | CASTQNPGLADNEQFF | TGTGCCAGCACCCAAAACCCCGGACTAGCGGACAATGAGCAGTTCTTC
TRBJ2-5 | TRBV5-6 | NA | NA | CASSPGGPGAQYF | TGTGCCAGCAGCCCGGGGGGCCCAGGGGCCCAGTACTTC
TRBJ1-1 | TRBV7-6 | NA | NA | CASSSTPNTEAFF | TGTGCCAGCAGCTCGACACCTAACACTGAAGCTTTCTTT
TRBJ2-7 | TRBV6-1 | NA | NA | CASSRTKIYEQYF | TGTGCCAGCAGCAGAACGAAAATTTACGAGCAGTACTTC
TRBJ1-4 | TRBV19 | NA | NA | CASSHLQGPNEKLFF | TGTGCCAGTAGCCACTTACAGGGCCCTAATGAAAAACTGTTTTTT
TRBJ1-5 | TRBV28 | NA | TRBD1 | CASRGQGAKGNQPQHF | TGTGCCAGCAGGGGACAGGGGGCGAAAGGCAATCAGCCCCAGCATTTT
TRBJ2-1 | TRBV9 | NA | NA | CASSVDFQGEQFF | TGTGCCAGCAGCGTAGATTTCCAGGGCGAGCAGTTCTTC
TRBJ1-1 | TRBV9 | NA | NA | CATRGTLNTEAFF | TGTGCCACCCGAGGGACATTAAACACTGAAGCTTTCTTT
TRBJ2-2 | TRBV28 | NA | NA | CASSLTGRSRELFF | TGTGCCAGCAGTTTAACGGGAAGGTCCAGGGAGCTGTTTTTT
TRBJ2-2 | TRBV6-1 | NA | NA | CASRAGARELFF | TGTGCCAGCAGGGCAGGGGCACGGGAGCTGTTTTTT
TRBJ2-5 | TRBV19 | once | TRBD2 | CASTPTSGAGETQYF | TGTGCCAGTACCCCGACTAGCGGAGCGGGGGAGACCCAGTACTTC
TRBJ1-1 | TRBV19 | NA | NA | CASSGSGGVMNTEAFF | TGTGCCAGTAGTGGGTCGGGGGGCGTCATGAACACTGAAGCTTTCTTT
TRBJ2-1 | TRBV4-3 | NA | NA | CASSQFRASNEQFF | TGCGCCAGCAGCCAATTCCGGGCCAGCAATGAGCAGTTCTTC
TRBJ2-1 | TRBV9 | NA | NA | CASSTGGFYNEQFF | TGTGCCAGCAGCACGGGGGGCTTCTACAATGAGCAGTTCTTC
TRBJ1-2 | TRBV28 | NA | NA | CASSLLNLEGTRGYTF | TGTGCCAGCAGTTTATTGAATCTAGAGGGTACGCGGGGCTACACCTTC
TRBJ1-2 | TRBV7-2 | NA | NA | CASTSLDWAGASYGYTF | TGTGCCAGCACCTCATTGGACTGGGCGGGGGCAAGTTATGGCTACACCTTC
TRBJ2-7 | TRBV28 | many | NA | CASSRQVPRYEQYF | TGTGCCAGCAGTAGACAGGTACCCCGCTACGAGCAGTACTTC
TRBJ1-5 | TRBV19 | NA | NA | CASSYGGGQPQHF | TGTGCCAGTAGTTACGGCGGGGGTCAGCCCCAGCATTTT
TRBJ1-1 | TRBV20-1 | NA | NA | CSDRMNTEAFF | TGCAGTGATCGGATGAACACTGAAGCTTTCTTT
TRBJ1-5 | TRBV28 | NA | TRBD1 | CASSFPRQGQSQPQHF | TGTGCCAGCAGTTTCCCCCGGCAGGGACAGAGTCAGCCCCAGCATTTT
TRBJ1-2 | TRBV30 | NA | NA | CAWSVPEQTRNYGYTF | TGTGCCTGGAGTGTACCCGAGCAGACCCGCAACTATGGCTACACCTTC
TRBJ1-1 | TRBV6-1 | NA | NA | CASSGMGGRTEAFF | TGTGCCAGCAGTGGGATGGGTGGCCGCACTGAAGCTTTCTTT
TRBJ1-2 | TRBV7-2 | once | TRBD1 | CASSSDRGRDYGYTF | TGTGCCAGCAGCTCGGACAGGGGGCGCGACTATGGCTACACCTTC
TRBJ1-1 | TRBV7-8 | NA | TRBD1 | CASRDPGQLNTEAFF | TGTGCCAGCAGGGACCCGGGACAGTTGAACACTGAAGCTTTCTTT
TRBJ2-5 | TRBV2 | NA | NA | CASSEETQYF | TGTGCCAGCAGTGAAGAGACCCAGTACTTC
TRBJ2-7 | TRBV7-9 | NA | NA | CASSSTSSYEQYF | TGTGCCAGCAGCTCGACTAGTTCCTACGAGCAGTACTTC
TRBJ2-7 | TRBV9 | NA | NA | CASSVVASSYEQYF | TGTGCCAGCAGCGTAGTAGCGAGCTCCTACGAGCAGTACTTC
TRBJ2-7 | TRBV10-3 | NA | TRBD1 | CAISETGGSYEQYF | TGTGCCATCAGTGAGACAGGGGGGTCCTACGAGCAGTACTTC